This T cell receptor (beta chain) was sequenced in a study of blood T cell repertoires in COVID-19. On the study more broadly: Nucleic acid was either cDNA or gDNA, and it came from T cells, B-cell-depleted T cells, or PBMCs.

Germline V CDR1 and CDR2: SNHLY, FYNNEI. This CDR3 is 14 amino acids long. The germline V and J ends were trimmed by 2 bases and 5 bases, with 10 bases remaining between them. Clones were read by immunoSEQ multiplex PCR, and TCRdb kept only the in-frame ones, dropping some. The table lists fewer than 500,000 clones, 87% of them singletons, with nearly 2% in the top ten. The age range of participants was about 18 to 89 years, with residence in about two dozen US areas. The chain employs TRBV2 and TRBJ1-3; D perhaps matches TRBD1 (6 bases). The receptor was derived from a woman in her late teens or twenties with acute COVID-19. Sequenced sample: PBMCs or T cells enriched from blood (not recorded which). The CDR3 coding sequence is TGTGCCAGCAGTGAAAGCACAGGGAGAAACACCATATATTTT. This gives the protein CASSESTGRNTIYF. The variable domain in full, completed from reference TRBV2 and TRBJ1-3, reads EPEVTQTPSHQVTQMGQEVILRCVPISNHLYFYWYRQILGQKVEFLVSFYNNEISEKSEIFDDQFSVERPDGSNFTLKIRSTKLEDSAMYFCASSESTGRNTIYFGEGSWLTVV.